This entry features one TCR beta chain sequence. Profiling of TCR beta VDJ combinations and CDR3 sequences used genomic DNA as template. TCRdb reanalysed the reads using MiXCR and keeps one entry per CDR3 protein. The sample contains about 240,000 distinct CDR3 sequences, 45% to 50% of which appear only once. The source of the sample is a study of CD8+CD57+ T cells in acquired aplastic anemia. The CDR3 is 14 amino acids. Germline V CDR1 and CDR2: SNHLY, FYNNEI. Deletions cut 0 bases from V and 4 bases from J, with 9 bases between. Patients chosen for sequencing had shown CD8+CD57+ cell expansion by flow cytometry.

Sample: sorted CD4+, CD8+, or CD8+CD57+ T cells (not recorded which) from PBMCs. V is TRBV2 and J is TRBJ1-1; D gene ambiguous. The TCR was taken from a human donor with aplastic anemia. The CDR3 region is CASSEALETTEAFF. The DNA for the CDR3 is TGTGCCAGCAGTGAAGCGCTTGAGACCACTGAAGCTTTCTTT.